Listed below are T cell receptor beta chains from one sample, sequenced in a study of cytomegalovirus exposure and HLA in healthy donors. Generated by immunoSEQ multiplex PCR, the TCRdb table keeps only in-frame clones and is missing some. The profile shows some 200,000 clones, roughly three quarters of them singletons. Sequencing was carried out using PBMCs. Receptors were obtained from a male donor in good health and CMV-seropositive. Each CDR3 is given with its conserved first and last residue. The D gene is left open where the match is weak. The size entry is marked missing in some rows and otherwise reads once, few, many or a size class.

-	TRBJ1-1	TRBV9	-	CASSLWVNTKAFF	TGTGCCAGCAGCTTATGGGTGAACACTAAAGCTTTCTTT
TRBD2	TRBJ2-1	TRBV9	few	CASSVVSIVAGVEQFF	TGTGCCAGCAGCGTAGTTTCAATTGTAGCGGGAGTTGAGCAGTTCTTC
-	TRBJ1-1	TRBV7-2	-	CASSDRPGEAFF	TGTGCCAGCAGCGACCGTCCGGGGGAAGCTTTCTTT
TRBD2	TRBJ2-1	TRBV2	-	CASRLLAAEQFF	TGTGCCAGCAGATTACTAGCGGCTGAGCAGTTCTTC
-	TRBJ1-2	TRBV30	-	CAWSRGGGSQANYGYTF	TGTGCCTGGAGTCGAGGGGGGGGCAGCCAAGCTAACTATGGCTACACCTTC
-	TRBJ1-2	TRBV6-5	-	CASSYASERGDYGYTF	TGTGCCAGCAGTTACGCCAGCGAACGGGGGGACTATGGCTACACCTTC
TRBD2	TRBJ2-2	TRBV7-3	-	CASSASGGRRGGELFF	TGTGCCAGCAGCGCCAGCGGGGGCCGTCGGGGCGGGGAGCTGTTTTTT
-	TRBJ2-3	TRBV27	-	CASSLDYRTDTQYF	TGTGCCAGCAGTTTGGACTACCGCACAGATACGCAGTATTTT
-	TRBJ2-7	TRBV23-1	-	CASSHTSYEQYF	TGCGCCAGCAGCCACACCTCCTACGAGCAGTACTTC
TRBD1	TRBJ2-2	TRBV9	-	CASSAGTGGTGELFF	TGTGCCAGCAGCGCCGGGACAGGCGGCACCGGGGAGCTGTTTTTT
TRBD2	TRBJ2-5	TRBV28	-	CASSPGTSGMETQYF	TGTGCCAGCAGTCCTGGGACTAGCGGGATGGAGACCCAGTACTTC
TRBD1	TRBJ1-1	TRBV6-5	once	CASKPWGQGNTEAFF	TGTGCCAGCAAGCCCTGGGGACAGGGTAACACTGAAGCTTTCTTT
-	TRBJ2-5	TRBV9	-	CASAKAVQETQYF	TGTGCCAGCGCTAAGGCGGTTCAAGAGACCCAGTACTTC
-	TRBJ2-2	TRBV7-2	-	CASSLGGVRVGELFF	TGTGCCAGCAGCTTAGGCGGGGTCCGAGTCGGGGAGCTGTTTTTT
-	TRBJ2-3	TRBV11-2	-	CASERTSTDTQYF	TGTGCCAGCGAACGGACTAGCACAGATACGCAGTATTTT
-	TRBJ1-1	TRBV5-4	once	CASSWGQGQNTEAFF	TGTGCCAGCAGCTGGGGCCAGGGGCAGAACACTGAAGCTTTCTTT
TRBD1	TRBJ2-7	TRBV5-6	-	CASSLIYRGSYEQYF	TGTGCCAGCAGCTTAATCTACAGGGGGTCCTACGAGCAGTACTTC
-	TRBJ1-6	TRBV9	-	CASSGREADSPLHF	TGTGCCAGCAGCGGACGGGAGGCGGATTCACCCCTCCACTTT
TRBD1	TRBJ2-7	TRBV5-1	-	CASSLDRGLVEQYF	TGCGCCAGCAGCTTGGACAGGGGTCTTGTCGAGCAGTACTTC
TRBD1	TRBJ1-1	TRBV14	few	CASSRHRGPGGFAEAFF	TGTGCCAGCAGCCGACACAGGGGGCCCGGGGGCTTCGCTGAAGCTTTCTTT
-	TRBJ1-3	TRBV7-2	-	CASSGRRSSGNTIYF	TGTGCCAGCAGCGGCCGGAGGAGCTCTGGAAACACCATATATTTT
-	TRBJ2-4	TRBV19	-	CASSNSRGKNIQYF	TGTGCCAGTAGTAACTCGCGGGGCAAAAACATTCAGTACTTC
TRBD1	TRBJ2-4	TRBV9	-	CASSETGQGLSKNIQYF	TGTGCCAGCAGCGAGACGGGACAGGGGCTTTCCAAAAACATTCAGTACTTC
TRBD2	TRBJ2-7	TRBV11-3	-	CASSTGTSGSYEQYF	TGTGCCAGCAGTACCGGGACTAGCGGATCCTACGAGCAGTACTTC
-	TRBJ2-1	TRBV7-3	-	CASSPSGTGGFEQFF	TGTGCCAGCAGCCCAAGCGGGACAGGTGGGTTTGAGCAGTTCTTC
-	TRBJ1-5	TRBV28	-	CASARLGGNQPQHF	TGTGCCAGCGCCCGCTTGGGGGGGAATCAGCCCCAGCATTTT
-	TRBJ2-2	TRBV28	-	CASFSQGRGTGELFF	TGTGCCAGTTTTAGCCAGGGAAGGGGCACCGGGGAGCTGTTTTTT
-	TRBJ1-4	TRBV10-3	once	CATRDGGEKLFF	TGTGCCACAAGGGACGGGGGGGAAAAACTGTTTTTT
-	TRBJ2-1	TRBV2	once	CARLRTEPEYEQFF	TGTGCCAGGCTTCGGACAGAGCCTGAGTATGAGCAGTTCTTC
TRBD1	TRBJ2-1	TRBV5-1	-	CASGRTGGYYNEQFF	TGCGCCAGCGGCCGGACAGGGGGCTACTACAATGAGCAGTTCTTC
-	TRBJ2-5	TRBV5-1	-	CASSRGGAADTETQYF	TGCGCCAGCAGCCGCGGGGGCGCCGCCGATACGGAGACCCAGTACTTC
TRBD1	TRBJ1-5	TRBV27	-	CASSPQGGRQPQHF	TGTGCCAGCAGTCCACAAGGGGGCCGGCAGCCCCAGCATTTT
TRBD2	TRBJ2-7	TRBV2	few	CASTGAGGRAYEQYF	TGTGCCAGCACCGGAGCTGGCGGGAGGGCCTACGAGCAGTACTTC
-	TRBJ1-2	TRBV4-1	-	CASSQVSGEGYGYTF	TGCGCCAGCAGCCAAGTATCAGGGGAGGGGTATGGCTACACCTTC
-	TRBJ1-1	TRBV7-2	-	CASSAWRMNTEAFF	TGTGCCAGCAGCGCCTGGAGGATGAACACTGAAGCTTTCTTT
-	TRBJ1-2	TRBV7-9	-	CASSGGILDWGYTF	TGTGCCAGCAGCGGAGGGATCCTCGACTGGGGCTACACCTTC
TRBD1	TRBJ1-1	TRBV6-5	-	CASSRGKTEAFF	TGTGCCAGCAGCAGGGGGAAGACTGAAGCCTTCTTT